A single sample is the source of the 15 T cell receptor beta chains below, sequenced in a study of blood T cell repertoires in COVID-19. TCRdb keeps only in-frame clones here, not all; method: immunoSEQ multiplex PCR. The sample carries 150,000 to 170,000 clones, roughly 84% recorded once. Sequenced material: peripheral blood. The receptors were sampled from a woman aged 60 to 75 with COVID-19, enrolled during active disease.

The chain joins TRBV18 to TRBJ2-2, with TRBD1 as a possible D gene (6 bases). This CDR3 contains 18 residues. CDR1 KGHSH and CDR2 LQKENI come from the germline V gene. V dropped 2 bases and J dropped 4 bases, with 20 bases sitting between them. CDR3 protein: CASSPFMRRGMGTGELFF. DNA of the CDR3: TGTGCCAGCTCACCATTTATGCGCAGGGGAATGGGCACCGGGGAGCTGTTTTTT.

This sequence joins TRBV19 and TRBJ2-1, with TRBD2 identical over 13 bases. With 7 bases clipped from V and 6 bases from J, the junction kept 6 bases outside the gene matches. Germline V lookup: CDR1 LNHDA, CDR2 SQIVND (reference sequence). The CDR3 length is 15 residues. The CDR3 DNA is TGTGCCAGTACCAGACTAGCGGGAGGTGGCAATGAGCAGTTCTTC. Its translation is CASTRLAGGGNEQFF. The complete variable domain, with remaining parts taken from reference TRBV19 and TRBJ2-1, reads DGGITQSPKYLFRKEGQNVTLSCEQNLNHDAMYWYRQDPGQGLRLIYYSQIVNDFQKGDIAEGYSVSREKKESFPLTVTSAQKNPTAFYLCASTRLAGGGNEQFFGPGTRLTVL.

The rearrangement uses TRBV6-5 and TRBJ1-6, with a tentative D call TRBD1 (5 bases). V was trimmed by 6 bases and J by 5 bases, leaving 11 bases between them. Per the germline V gene, CDR1 is MNHEY and CDR2 is SVGAGI. The CDR3 has 14 residues. This CDR3 reads CASSKWGDNSPLHF. The CDR3 nucleotides are TGTGCCAGCAGCAAATGGGGGGATAATTCACCCCTCCACTTT.

V usage is TRBV5-1 and J usage is TRBJ2-1; D ambiguous. From germline, CDR1 is SGHRS and CDR2 YFSETQ. This CDR3 region has 14 residues. Trimming left V 0 bases short and J 7 bases short, with 11 bases between. The CDR3 reads CASSLEKRWNEQFF. The DNA for the CDR3 is TGCGCCAGCAGCTTGGAAAAACGGTGGAATGAGCAGTTCTTC.

V and J are TRBV5-6 and TRBJ1-5; TRBD1 matches at 8 bases. Germline values: CDR1 SGHDT, CDR2 YYEEEE. The CDR3 has 14 amino acids. V lost 4 bases to trimming and J lost 6 bases; unmatched junction nucleotides: 6. The chain's CDR3 is CASSIGQGGQPQHF. The CDR3 DNA reads as TGTGCCAGCAGCATCGGACAGGGCGGTCAGCCCCAGCATTTT.

Only a few counts were recorded for this clone. The chain links TRBV19 to TRBJ1-2, with D possibly being TRBD1 (6 bases). Trimming pared 11 bases from V and 7 bases from J, leaving 20 bases between. This CDR3 has 13 residues. Germline values: CDR1 LNHDA, CDR2 SQIVND (reference sequence). In DNA form, the CDR3 reads TGTGCCTCCCTCCGGGACATCCTTGGTGGCTACACCTTC. Translating it yields CASLRDILGGYTF. The full variable domain, completed using reference TRBV19 and TRBJ1-2, is DGGITQSPKYLFRKEGQNVTLSCEQNLNHDAMYWYRQDPGQGLRLIYYSQIVNDFQKGDIAEGYSVSREKKESFPLTVTSAQKNPTAFYLCASLRDILGGYTFGSGTRLTVV.

This chain joins TRBV30 and TRBJ2-5; no reliable D call. Germline CDR1 is GTSNPN and CDR2 is SVGIG (reference sequence). Between the trimmed V and J ends, which lost 0 bases and 5 bases, there was a span of 16 bases. The CDR3 length is 15 residues. CDR3 sequence reads: CAWSVPAGRWETQYF. The CDR3 DNA reads as TGTGCCTGGAGTGTACCCGCAGGCCGTTGGGAGACCCAGTACTTC.

V and J are TRBV5-1 and TRBJ1-2, with D possibly being TRBD1 (5 bases). The CDR3 has 15 residues. V was cut by 2 bases and J by 4 bases, with 15 bases left in between. Germline V CDR1 and CDR2: SGHRS, YFSETQ. Written as DNA, the CDR3 is TGCGCCAGCAGCTTCAGCGTTCAGGGATCCTATGGCTACACCTTC. Amino acid sequence: CASSFSVQGSYGYTF.

In this sample, this clone turned up many times. This rearrangement joins TRBV6-5 to TRBJ1-2; D might be TRBD1 (5 bases). The germline gives CDR1 MNHEY, CDR2 SVGAGI. This CDR3 contains 13 residues. Trimming removed 7 bases at V and 3 bases at J, with 12 bases between. The CDR3 region is CASTPSGDYGYTF. In nucleotides, the CDR3 is TGTGCCAGCACCCCATCGGGGGACTATGGCTACACCTTC.

The V call is TRBV6-5, the J call TRBJ1-2; TRBD1 is a possible D gene (6 bases). The CDR3 extends over 14 amino acids. Germline CDR1 reads MNHEY; CDR2 reads SVGAGI. Trimming took off 7 bases at V and 4 bases at J, with 16 bases between the two ends. The CDR3 DNA reads as TGTGCCAGCACCCAAGGGGGGGTGGTCTATGGCTACACCTTC. This codes for CASTQGGVVYGYTF.

This clone was seen a single time. V gene TRBV7-9 combines with J gene TRBJ1-2, with D possibly matching TRBD1 (5 bases). Germline CDR1 and CDR2: SEHNR and FQNEAQ (reference sequence). The ends were cut back, 5 bases at V and 8 bases at J, with 21 bases in the middle. CDR3 size: 15 residues. CDR3 sequence (DNA): TGTGCCAGCAGCATGACAGAAACCCATATCGACGGCTACACCTTC. It yields the protein CASSMTETHIDGYTF.

This chain links TRBV18 with TRBJ1-1; D gene uncertain. The germline CDR1 and CDR2 sequences are KGHSH and LQKENI. Trimming removed 2 bases at V and 5 bases at J, with 12 bases between. The CDR3 length is 14 residues. The CDR3 reads CASSPGRAWTEAFF. Here the CDR3 DNA reads TGTGCCAGCTCACCAGGGAGGGCTTGGACTGAAGCTTTCTTT. The complete variable domain, with remaining parts taken from reference TRBV18 and TRBJ1-1, reads NAGVMQNPRHLVRRRGQEARLRCSPMKGHSHVYWYRQLPEEGLKFMVYLQKENIIDESGMPKERFSAEFPKEGPSILRIQQVVRGDSAAYFCASSPGRAWTEAFFGQGTRLTVV.

This chain joins TRBV14 and TRBJ2-1; TRBD2 might be the D (5 bases). Germline CDR1 is SGHDN and CDR2 is FVKESK. The ends were cut back, 3 bases at V and 1 base at J, with 16 bases in the middle. The CDR3 runs 17 residues. The chain's CDR3 is CASSQSGWLQSYNEQFF. The CDR3 DNA sequence: TGTGCCAGCAGCCAGTCGGGGTGGCTGCAGTCCTACAATGAGCAGTTCTTC.

V gene TRBV7-8 combines with J gene TRBJ2-2, with 8 nucleotides matching TRBD1. Germline V gene sequence: CDR1 SGHVS, CDR2 FQNEAQ. Losses at the gene ends were 3 bases for V and 7 bases for J; bases not matched to a gene: 7. The CDR3 has 15 residues. The CDR3 DNA is TGTGCCAGCAGCTTCAAGGACAGGGTAGGCGGGGAGCTGTTTTTT. This sequence encodes CASSFKDRVGGELFF.

This chain links TRBV18 with TRBJ1-1; D may be TRBD1 (5 bases). V was pared by 4 bases and J by 0 bases, with 18 bases between. The CDR3 has 17 residues. Germline CDR1 KGHSH, CDR2 LQKENI. CDR3 amino acids: CASSRLGRGVVNTEAFF. DNA for the CDR3: TGTGCCAGCTCACGATTAGGACGGGGGGTCGTGAACACTGAAGCTTTCTTT.